One sample yielded the 17 T cell receptor beta chains listed below, sequenced in a study of CD8 T cells in ankylosing spondylitis. TCRdb fed the 5' RACE reads into MiXCR, producing one record per CDR3 protein. The sample shows about 300,000 distinct CDR3 sequences, 11% of them seen only once. Sequencing was performed on blood, either unsorted or a sorted T cell fraction (not recorded which). These receptors came from a female donor with ankylosing spondylitis or in good health (not recorded which).

This clonotype showed up just a few times. The V and J genes are TRBV12-3 or TRBV12-4 and TRBJ2-2; perhaps D is TRBD1 or TRBD2 (5 bases each). V lost 7 bases and J lost 5, with 17 bases in between. This CDR3 region has 15 residues. In nucleotides, the CDR3 is TGTGCCAGCATGCCTACGTCGGGGCCAACCGGGGAGCTGTTTTTT. Its protein product is CASMPTSGPTGELFF.

This clonotype turned up a few times. The chain combines TRBV25-1 with TRBJ1-1; perhaps TRBD1 as D (5 bases). The germline CDR1 and CDR2 sequences are MGHDK and SYGVNS. This CDR3 has 14 residues. The V end was cut by 6 bases, the J end by 4 bases, with 15 bases between. CDR3 nucleotide sequence: TGTGCCAGCAGGGGGTCTTGGGGGACCACTGAAGCTTTCTTT. This sequence encodes CASRGSWGTTEAFF.

The sample holds many counts of this clonotype. The genes are TRBV29-1 and TRBJ2-1; 8 bases are a match to TRBD2. J was trimmed by 7 bases and V by 2 bases; bases with no gene match: 7. Germline CDR1 is SQVTM and CDR2 is ANQGSEA. The CDR3 is made up of 14 amino acids. The CDR3 here is CSVEPVVAGNEQFF. Written as DNA, the CDR3 is TGCAGCGTTGAACCCGTGGTAGCGGGAAATGAGCAGTTCTTC.

This clonotype was recorded many times. This rearrangement joins TRBV7-2 to TRBJ2-4, with D possibly being TRBD2 (7 bases). Per the germline V gene, CDR1 is SGHTA and CDR2 is FQGNSA. The CDR3 consists of 14 residues. V was shortened by 3 bases and J by 7 bases, with 13 bases between the two germline ends. CDR3 sequence: CASSFYREGNIQYF. The CDR3 bases are TGTGCCAGCAGCTTTTACAGGGAGGGGAACATTCAGTACTTC.

The V and J genes are TRBV12-3 or TRBV12-4 and TRBJ1-2, with 8 bases lining up with TRBD1. The CDR3 is made up of 15 amino acids. After removal of 7 bases from V and 7 bases from J, the junction contained 14 bases not matched to a gene. CDR3 amino acids: CASTGQGRLVGGYTF. CDR3 sequence (DNA): TGTGCCAGCACCGGACAGGGAAGACTGGTGGGTGGCTACACCTTC.

This clonotype came up many times. The chain is built from TRBV7-2 and TRBJ2-7, with a possible D match to TRBD2 (5 bases). The CDR3 covers 14 residues. Germline V lookup: CDR1 SGHTA, CDR2 FQGNSA. V was shortened by 1 base and J by 1 base, with 8 bases between the two germline ends. The CDR3 sequence is CASSLEAVSYEQYF. In DNA, the CDR3 is TGTGCCAGCAGCTTAGAAGCGGTTTCCTACGAGCAGTACTTC.

This clonotype was detected only a few times. CDR3 loop: CASSPLGTLNEQFF. The CDR3 coding sequence is TGCGCCAGCAGCCCCCTAGGGACACTCAATGAGCAGTTCTTC. This chain connects TRBV5-1 to TRBJ2-1, with a weak D call TRBD1 (6 bases). The CDR3 sequence is 14 residues long. The germline V and J ends were trimmed by 4 bases and 6 bases, with 14 bases remaining between them. Germline V gene sequence: CDR1 SGHRS, CDR2 YFSETQ.

This clonotype was found a few times. V gene TRBV30 combines with J gene TRBJ2-7, with D hard to call. This CDR3 has 13 residues. The ends were cut back, 4 bases at V and 0 bases at J, with 10 bases in the middle. The V gene's germline CDR1 is GTSNPN and CDR2 SVGIG (reference sequence). DNA for the CDR3: TGTGCCTGGACCGGCGATCGCTCCTACGAGCAGTACTTC. This translates into CAWTGDRSYEQYF.

In this sample, this clonotype turned up a few times. V gene TRBV7-2 combines with J gene TRBJ1-4; D is uncertain. The CDR3 is made up of 15 amino acids. Germline V lookup: CDR1 SGHTA, CDR2 FQGNSA. The V and J ends lost 5 bases and 1 base respectively, with 11 bases between them. The CDR3 loop reads CASSPPRITNEKLFF. The CDR3 coding sequence is TGTGCCAGCAGCCCACCGAGGATAACTAATGAAAAACTGTTTTTT. Looking up the rest from reference TRBV7-2 and TRBJ1-4 gives the full variable domain: GAGVSQSPSNKVTEKGKDVELRCDPISGHTALYWYRQSLGQGLEFLIYFQGNSAPDKSGLPSDRFSAERTGGSVSTLTIQRTQQEDSAVYLCASSPPRITNEKLFFGSGTQLSVL.

This clonotype was recorded at least ten times. The chain links TRBV5-1 to TRBJ2-7, with D possibly TRBD2 on 6 matching bases. From germline, CDR1 is SGHRS and CDR2 YFSETQ. The CDR3 length is 16 residues. V lost 2 bases to trimming and J lost 0 bases, with 15 bases between them. CDR3 protein: CASSFRGTFSSYEQYF. The CDR3 bases are TGCGCCAGCAGCTTTCGCGGGACTTTCAGCTCCTACGAGCAGTACTTC.

V gene TRBV13 combines with J gene TRBJ1-2; a possible D gene is TRBD1 (5 bases). Trimming stripped 3 bases from V and 7 bases from J, with 15 bases between. Per germline, CDR1 PRHDT and CDR2 FYEKMQ (reference sequence). The CDR3 runs to 14 residues. The CDR3 spells CASSFSGILGGYTF. The CDR3 DNA sequence: TGTGCCAGCAGCTTCTCAGGGATCCTCGGTGGCTACACCTTC. The whole variable domain, remainder taken from reference TRBV13 and TRBJ1-2, is AAGVIQSPRHLIKEKRETATLKCYPIPRHDTVYWYQQGPGQDPQFLISFYEKMQSDKGSIPDRFSAQQFSDYHSELNMSSLELGDSALYFCASSFSGILGGYTFGSGTRLTVV.

This clonotype was observed a few times. This chain connects TRBV5-5 to TRBJ1-5; D remains ambiguous. V lost 2 bases and J 5 bases, leaving 11 bases between the germline ends. CDR3 length equals 14 residues. Germline V gene lookup returns CDR1 SGHKS and CDR2 YYEKEE (reference sequence). As DNA, the CDR3 is TGTGCCAGCAGCTTTCCTGGTGGCGATCAGCCCCAGCATTTT. It encodes CASSFPGGDQPQHF.

In regard to this clonotype: A much bigger clone sits one base away, suggesting this may be a read error. The chain is built from TRBV20-1 and TRBJ1-1; TRBD1 is a possible D gene (6 bases). The CDR3 is made up of 16 amino acids. CDR1 and CDR2 from the germline V gene are DFQATT and SNEGSKA (reference sequence). This chain's CDR3 is CCANTLGGRGVTEAFF. CDR3 nucleotide sequence: TGCTGTGCGAACACCCTTGGGGGGCGAGGGGTCACTGAAGCTTTCTTT.

Comment on this clonotype: An end of the junction does not agree with germline; a read error may underlie this. CDR3 coding DNA: TGTGCCAGCAGCTTAGGCAGCTCCTACAATGAGCACTTCTTC. This codes for CASSLGSSYNEHFF. V usage is TRBV7-3 and J usage is TRBJ2-1; D remains ambiguous. CDR1 and CDR2 from the germline V gene are SGHTA and FQGTGA. The CDR3 is 14 amino acids.

V and J are TRBV24-1 and TRBJ2-5; TRBD1 is a possible D gene (5 bases). CDR3 length: 14 residues. Germline CDR1 reads KGHDR; CDR2 reads SFDVKD. Trimming shortened V by 3 bases and J by 7 bases, and 14 bases separated the two germline ends. CDR3 residues: CATSDQQDTATQYF. Here the CDR3 DNA reads TGTGCCACCAGTGATCAACAGGATACCGCGACCCAGTACTTC.

This clonotype was observed at least ten times. The CDR3 DNA reads TGTGCCAGCAGTTTTGCGAACACTGAAGCTTTCTTT. Translating it yields CASSFANTEAFF. The V call is TRBV28, the J call TRBJ1-1, with D unresolved. Germline V CDR1 and CDR2: MDHEN, SYDVKM. V was clipped by 3 bases and J by 1 base, with 3 bases between them. This CDR3 has 12 residues. The variable domain in full, completed from reference TRBV28 and TRBJ1-1, reads DVKVTQSSRYLVKRTGEKVFLECVQDMDHENMFWYRQDPGLGLRLIYFSYDVKMKEKGDIPEGYSVSREKKERFSLILESASTNQTSMYLCASSFANTEAFFGQGTRLTVV.

This sequence joins TRBV29-1 and TRBJ2-3; 9 nucleotides align to TRBD2. The CDR3 loop spans 14 amino acids. In germline, CDR1 is SQVTM, CDR2 ANQGSEA. The trim removed 6 bases at V and 1 base at J, leaving 5 bases unmatched. The CDR3 protein is CSVHRLAGTDTQYF. The CDR3 nucleotides read TGCAGCGTCCACAGACTAGCGGGCACAGATACGCAGTATTTT.